The 26 T cell receptor beta chains presented below share a single source sample, sequenced in a study of OX40 agonist ivuxolimab in advanced cancers. Method: immunoSEQ multiplex PCR; TCRdb's copy keeps in-frame clones and lacks some. Of about 76,000 clones in the sample, around 86% are singletons; the top ten hold around 3.2%. The source material was CD4+ or CD8+ T cells sorted from blood, sampled in a trial of the OX40 agonist ivuxolimab. These TCRs come from an adult with an advanced solid tumor such as melanoma, head and neck, liver or kidney cancer.

The chain recombines TRBV5-4 with TRBJ2-1, with TRBD2 as a possible D gene (6 bases). The CDR3 consists of 15 residues. Trimming took off 1 base at V and 10 bases at J, with 18 bases between the two ends. CDR1 is SGHNT and CDR2 is YYREEE in the germline V gene (reference sequence). The CDR3, as DNA: TGTGCCAGCAGCTTGATCCGGGGGTCGAAGGGGGAGCAGTTCTTC. Its translation is CASSLIRGSKGEQFF. Supplemented by reference TRBV5-4 and TRBJ2-1, the full variable domain reads ETGVTQSPTHLIKTRGQQVTLRCSSQSGHNTVSWYQQALGQGPQFIFQYYREEENGRGNFPPRFSGLQFPNYSSELNVNALELDDSALYLCASSLIRGSKGEQFFGPGTRLTVL.

The chain joins TRBV9 to TRBJ2-1; 9 bases match TRBD1. This CDR3 is built from 15 residues. Germline CDR1 SGDLS, CDR2 YYNGEE. After removal of 6 bases from V and 7 bases from J, the junction contained 11 bases not matched to a gene. In nucleotides, the CDR3 is TGTGCCAGCAACTTACAGGGGGCTGATGTAAATGAGCAGTTCTTC. It yields the protein CASNLQGADVNEQFF.

V gene TRBV7-9 combines with J gene TRBJ2-1; maybe TRBD2 (6 bases). This CDR3 contains 16 residues. Trimming shortened V by 2 bases and J by 6 bases, and 17 bases separated the two germline ends. Germline-derived CDR1 and CDR2 are SEHNR and FQNEAQ (reference sequence). The CDR3 region is CASSLKGASVGNEQFF. DNA of the CDR3: TGTGCCAGCAGCTTAAAAGGAGCTAGCGTGGGCAATGAGCAGTTCTTC.

The V and J genes are TRBV5-4 and TRBJ2-5; no reliable D call. This CDR3 comprises 12 residues. Trimming stripped 2 bases from V and 5 bases from J, with 7 bases between. Germline CDR1 reads SGHNT; CDR2 reads YYREEE (reference sequence). The CDR3 region is CASSLQLETQYF. The CDR3 region has the DNA TGTGCCAGCAGCTTACAGCTGGAGACCCAGTACTTC.

The CDR3 spells CASSMRPPSSNQPQHF. The CDR3 DNA reads as TGTGCCAGTAGTATGCGCCCTCCCTCGAGCAATCAGCCCCAGCATTTT. The rearrangement uses TRBV19 and TRBJ1-5; D unclear. The length of the CDR3 is 16 residues. The germline CDR1 and CDR2 sequences are LNHDA and SQIVND (reference sequence). V was shortened by 3 bases and J by 1 base, with 13 bases between the two germline ends.

The V gene is TRBV12-5, the J gene TRBJ2-3, with D perhaps given as TRBD1 or TRBD2 (6 bases each). Germline-derived CDR1 and CDR2 are LGHNT and FRNRAP. Trimming shortened V by 1 base and J by 1 base, and 12 bases separated the two germline ends. This CDR3 region has 16 residues. The CDR3 spells CASGLARGRGTDTQYF. The CDR3 nucleotides are TGTGCTAGTGGTTTGGCCCGGGGGCGTGGCACAGATACGCAGTATTTT.

The rearrangement joins TRBV27 to TRBJ2-2; 9 positions match TRBD1. Germline assignment: CDR1 MNHEY and CDR2 SMNVEV (reference sequence). J lost 7 bases, V lost 3 bases, and 12 bases had no gene match. The CDR3 has 17 residues. The CDR3 sequence: CASSFRYRGHGFGELFF. CDR3 DNA sequence: TGTGCCAGCAGTTTCCGATACAGGGGGCATGGATTCGGGGAGCTGTTTTTT.

The chain combines TRBV6-5 with TRBJ1-5, with TRBD1 matching 8 bases. V lost 4 bases, J lost 4 bases, and 6 bases stayed unmatched. The CDR3 has 15 amino acids. The germline V gene encodes CDR1 MNHEY and CDR2 SVGAGI. The CDR3 region has the DNA TGTGCCAGCAGTTCCCCCACAGGGGGTAATCAGCCCCAGCATTTT. Translated: CASSSPTGGNQPQHF.

The chain is built from TRBV7-9 and TRBJ1-1, with D hard to call. Deletions cut 8 bases from V and 11 bases from J, with 6 bases between. CDR1 is SEHNR, CDR2 FQNEAQ, per germline (reference sequence). The CDR3 runs to 8 residues. The CDR3: CASVEAFF. The CDR3 DNA sequence: TGTGCCAGCGTGGAGGCTTTCTTT.

This chain links TRBV6-5 with TRBJ1-4, with D unresolved. The germline V gene has CDR1 MNHEY and CDR2 SVGAGI. V lost 5 bases, J lost 8 bases, and 9 bases lay in between. CDR3 length equals 12 residues. DNA for the CDR3: TGTGCCAGCAGTGAACGGGGAGAAAAACTGTTTTTT. It specifies CASSERGEKLFF.

The genes are TRBV5-1 and TRBJ2-7; D call uncertain. V lost 3 bases and J lost 6, with 19 bases in between. The CDR3 totals 15 residues. CDR1 and CDR2 (germline): SGHRS, YFSETQ. In nucleotides, the CDR3 is TGCGCCAGCAGCTCGGAAAGAGGTACGCGGAGCGAGCAGTACTTC. It is translated as CASSSERGTRSEQYF.

The V gene is TRBV7-9, the J gene TRBJ1-3, with 7 bases matching TRBD1. CDR1 is SEHNR and CDR2 is FQNEAQ in the germline V gene (reference sequence). CDR3 size: 16 residues. The V segment lost 1 base and the J segment 0 bases; nucleotides outside the gene matches: 3. CDR3 in DNA: TGTGCCAGCAGCTTAGGACAGGGAGACTCTGGAAACACCATATATTTT. This translates into CASSLGQGDSGNTIYF.

V and J are TRBV18 and TRBJ1-2, with D uncertain. With 3 bases removed from V and 2 bases from J, the gap between germline ends came to 7 bases. The length of the CDR3 is 13 residues. Germline-derived CDR1 and CDR2 are KGHSH and LQKENI. The CDR3 reads CASSPNLNYGYTF. The CDR3 DNA reads TGTGCCAGCTCACCCAATCTAAACTATGGCTACACCTTC.

This chain connects TRBV5-4 to TRBJ2-7; tentative D call: TRBD2 (5 bases). V was shortened by 4 bases and J by 0 bases, with 14 bases between the two germline ends. The germline V gene has CDR1 SGHNT and CDR2 YYREEE (reference sequence). CDR3 length: 15 amino acids. CDR3 sequence (DNA): TGTGCCAGCAGCCGCTCCGGGATTTACTCCTACGAGCAGTACTTC. It yields the protein CASSRSGIYSYEQYF.

The chain recombines TRBV7-2 with TRBJ2-7; the match to TRBD1 covers 8 bases. CDR3 length equals 14 residues. J lost 1 base, V lost 6 bases, and 5 bases had no gene match. CDR1 and CDR2 (germline): SGHTA, FQGNSA. The CDR3 DNA reads TGTGCCAGCAGACACGGACAGGGTTCCTACGAGCAGTACTTC. Translated: CASRHGQGSYEQYF.

V and J are TRBV10-3 and TRBJ1-6; 9 bases align to TRBD1. V shed 0 bases and J 7 bases; nucleotides not matched to a gene: 10. The CDR3 covers 18 residues. Germline CDR1 and CDR2: ENHRY and SYGVKD. The chain's CDR3 is CAISESEGTGQGNSPLHF. CDR3 nucleotides: TGTGCCATCAGTGAGTCGGAAGGTACGGGACAGGGCAATTCACCCCTCCACTTT.

This rearrangement joins TRBV6-5 to TRBJ2-7; D is unresolved. The germline V gene encodes CDR1 MNHEY and CDR2 SVGAGI. Trimming cost V 7 bases and J 0 bases, with 13 bases left between them. The CDR3 contains 14 residues. The CDR3 spells CASKSAEPSYEQYF. The CDR3 DNA sequence: TGTGCCAGCAAAAGCGCAGAGCCCTCCTACGAGCAGTACTTC.

The chain carries TRBV4-3 and TRBJ2-5, with D unresolved. V was cut by 2 bases and J by 3 bases, with 13 bases left in between. CDR1 and CDR2 (germline): LGHNA, YSLEER. This CDR3 has 15 amino acids. The CDR3 nucleotides read TGCGCCAGCAGCCAACGCCCCGGGCCTAAAGAGACCCAGTACTTC. Protein sequence: CASSQRPGPKETQYF.

The J gene is TRBJ1-6, the V gene TRBV4-3, with D unresolved. The CDR3 runs 14 residues. V lost 4 bases to trimming and J lost 3 bases, with 7 bases between them. CDR1 is LGHNA and CDR2 is YSLEER in the germline V gene. The DNA for the CDR3 is TGCGCCAGCAGCCCGACCGACTATAATTCACCCCTCCACTTT. Protein product: CASSPTDYNSPLHF.

The V and J genes are TRBV11-2 and TRBJ1-5, with D maybe TRBD1 (6 bases). The CDR3 extends over 15 amino acids. Between the trimmed V and J ends, which lost 0 bases and 4 bases, there was a span of 10 bases. Per germline, CDR1 SGHAT and CDR2 FQNNGV. CDR3 residues: CASSLEPGTNQPQHF. CDR3 sequence (DNA): TGTGCCAGCAGCTTAGAGCCAGGGACAAATCAGCCCCAGCATTTT.

The CDR3 sequence is CATSRDIGGRAGYEQFF. The DNA of the CDR3 is TGTGCCACCAGCAGAGATATTGGGGGGAGGGCCGGGTATGAGCAGTTCTTC. The rearrangement links TRBV15 to TRBJ2-1; 7 nucleotides agree with TRBD2. The CDR3 has 17 amino acids. With 0 bases clipped from V and 8 bases from J, the junction kept 13 bases outside the gene matches. Germline V gene lookup returns CDR1 LNHNV and CDR2 YYDKDF (reference sequence).

V gene TRBV11-2 combines with J gene TRBJ2-7; the match to TRBD2 covers 10 bases. The CDR3 length is 15 residues. After removal of 2 bases from V and 4 bases from J, the junction contained 5 bases not matched to a gene. Per germline, CDR1 SGHAT and CDR2 FQNNGV. CDR3 nucleotide sequence: TGTGCCAGCAGCTTAAGCCTAGCGGGGGAATACGAGCAGTACTTC. This codes for CASSLSLAGEYEQYF.

The V and J genes are TRBV10-3 and TRBJ2-5; tentative D call: TRBD2 (7 bases). The CDR3 has 13 residues. CDR1 ENHRY and CDR2 SYGVKD come from the germline V gene. Trimming cost V 8 bases and J 5 bases, with 15 bases left between them. For the CDR3, the DNA is TGTGCCATCGGAGGGGGGGGGTTTGAGACCCAGTACTTC. This gives the protein CAIGGGGFETQYF.

The chain is built from TRBV30 and TRBJ1-2, with 8 bases aligning to TRBD1. V lost 5 bases and J lost 5; bases outside the gene matches: 7. The germline V gene has CDR1 GTSNPN and CDR2 SVGIG (reference sequence). This CDR3 has 13 residues. In DNA form, the CDR3 reads TGTGCCTGGTCCGGACAGGGTACTTATGGCTACACCTTC. It translates to CAWSGQGTYGYTF.

V usage is TRBV5-6 and J usage is TRBJ2-6; D is tentatively TRBD1 or TRBD2 (5 bases each). The germline V gene encodes CDR1 SGHDT and CDR2 YYEEEE. The CDR3 is made up of 16 amino acids. Trimming stripped 4 bases from V and 0 bases from J, with 11 bases between. The CDR3 is CASSPGRNSGANVLTF. The CDR3 coding sequence is TGTGCCAGCAGCCCGGGACGGAACTCTGGGGCCAACGTCCTGACTTTC.

This chain's CDR3 is CASSQDMGTQYF. CDR3 bases: TGCGCCAGCAGCCAAGATATGGGTACGCAGTATTTT. This rearrangement joins TRBV4-3 to TRBJ2-3, with D uncertain. The V end lost 0 bases, the J end lost 8 bases, and 6 bases lay between the germline ends. This CDR3 contains 12 residues. CDR1 and CDR2 from the germline V gene are LGHNA and YSLEER.